The clone carrying this T cell receptor (beta chain) was seen ten or more times. This entry comes from a study of neurological immune-mediated disorders. The time point was: longitudinal time-point 1 (baseline). TCRdb fed the 5' RACE reads into MiXCR, producing one record per CDR3 protein. The data show 55,000 to 65,000 distinct CDR3 sequences, with about 11% seen just once and 6% to 8.5% held by the top ten. The TCR was taken from a male donor with HTLV-1-associated myelopathy (HAM/TSP). The sequenced sample was PBMCs.

The CDR3 spells CASSFRRSNQPQHF. In DNA, the CDR3 is TGTGCCAGCAGTTTCCGTCGTAGCAATCAGCCCCAGCATTTT. V and J are TRBV6-5 and TRBJ1-5; D is ambiguous. The V end lost 4 bases, the J end lost 0 bases, and 7 bases lay between the germline ends. The germline CDR1 and CDR2 sequences are MNHEY and SVGAGI. The CDR3 sequence is 14 residues long.